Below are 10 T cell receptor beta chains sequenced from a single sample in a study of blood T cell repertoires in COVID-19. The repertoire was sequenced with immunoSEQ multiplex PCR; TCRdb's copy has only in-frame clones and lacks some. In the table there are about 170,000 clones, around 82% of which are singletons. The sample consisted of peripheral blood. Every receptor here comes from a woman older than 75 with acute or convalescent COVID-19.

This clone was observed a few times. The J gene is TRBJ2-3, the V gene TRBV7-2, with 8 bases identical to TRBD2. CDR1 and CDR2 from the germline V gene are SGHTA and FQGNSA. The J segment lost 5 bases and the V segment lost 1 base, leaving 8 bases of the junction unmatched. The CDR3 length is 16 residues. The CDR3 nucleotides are TGTGCCAGCAGCTTAGTTGCGGGGGGAAATATAGATACGCAGTATTTT. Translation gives CASSLVAGGNIDTQYF.

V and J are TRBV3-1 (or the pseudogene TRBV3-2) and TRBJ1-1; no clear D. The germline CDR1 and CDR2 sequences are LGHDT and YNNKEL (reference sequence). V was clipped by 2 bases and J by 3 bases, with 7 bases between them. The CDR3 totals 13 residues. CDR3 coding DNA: TGTGCCAGCAGCCAATTGTCAGACACTGAAGCTTTCTTT. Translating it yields CASSQLSDTEAFF.

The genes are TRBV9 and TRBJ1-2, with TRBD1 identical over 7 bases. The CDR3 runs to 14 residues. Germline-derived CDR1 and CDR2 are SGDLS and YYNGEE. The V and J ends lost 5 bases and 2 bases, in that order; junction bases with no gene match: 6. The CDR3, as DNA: TGTGCCAGCAGGGCAGGGGGAGCGAACTATGGCTACACCTTC. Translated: CASRAGGANYGYTF.

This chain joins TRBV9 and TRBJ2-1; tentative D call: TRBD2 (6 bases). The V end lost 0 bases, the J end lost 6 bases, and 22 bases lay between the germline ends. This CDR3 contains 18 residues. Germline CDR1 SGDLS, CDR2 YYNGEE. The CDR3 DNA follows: TGTGCCAGCAGCGTAGGCCCAGCGGGTACTACGGTGGGCAATGAGCAGTTCTTC. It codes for CASSVGPAGTTVGNEQFF.

CDR3 DNA sequence: TGTGCCAGCAGCCAAGTTCGGCAGGCGATCTACGAGCAGTACTTC. Translating gives CASSQVRQAIYEQYF. The rearrangement joins TRBV3-1 (or the pseudogene TRBV3-2) to TRBJ2-7, with D unclear. CDR3 length: 15 residues. Germline CDR1 reads LGHDT; CDR2 reads YNNKEL (reference sequence). V gave up 1 base and J gave up 3 bases, with 13 bases separating them.

CDR3 protein: CASSLDRELLGNQPQHF. CDR3 nucleotide sequence: TGTGCCAGCAGCTTGGACAGGGAACTCTTAGGCAATCAGCCCCAGCATTTT. The chain recombines TRBV5-5 with TRBJ1-5, with a possible D match to TRBD1 (6 bases). Between the trimmed V and J ends, which lost 0 bases and 2 bases, there was a span of 15 bases. This CDR3 has 17 amino acids. CDR1 and CDR2 (germline): SGHKS, YYEKEE (reference sequence).

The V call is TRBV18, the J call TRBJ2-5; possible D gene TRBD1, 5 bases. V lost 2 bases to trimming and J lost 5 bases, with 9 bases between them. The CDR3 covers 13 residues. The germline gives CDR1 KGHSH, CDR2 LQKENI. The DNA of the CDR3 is TGTGCCAGCTCACCAGGGGCGCGGGAGACCCAGTACTTC. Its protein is CASSPGARETQYF.

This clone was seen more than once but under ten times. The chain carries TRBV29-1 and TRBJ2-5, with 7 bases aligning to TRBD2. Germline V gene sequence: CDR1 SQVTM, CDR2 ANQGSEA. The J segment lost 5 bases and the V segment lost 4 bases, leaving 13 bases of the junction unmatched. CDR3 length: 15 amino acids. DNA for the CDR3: TGCAGCGTTGGCGGCCAAGCGGGGCGATTGGAGACCCAGTACTTC. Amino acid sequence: CSVGGQAGRLETQYF.

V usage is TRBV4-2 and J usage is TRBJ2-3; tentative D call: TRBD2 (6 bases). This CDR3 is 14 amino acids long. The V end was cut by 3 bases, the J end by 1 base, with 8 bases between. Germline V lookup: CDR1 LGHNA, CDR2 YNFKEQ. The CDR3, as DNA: TGTGCCAGCAGCCAGCCGGGGGGCACAGATACGCAGTATTTT. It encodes CASSQPGGTDTQYF.

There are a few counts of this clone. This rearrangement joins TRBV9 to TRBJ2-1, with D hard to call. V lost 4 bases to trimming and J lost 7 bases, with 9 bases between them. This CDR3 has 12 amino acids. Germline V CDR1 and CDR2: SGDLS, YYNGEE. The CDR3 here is CASSINVNEQFF. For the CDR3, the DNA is TGTGCCAGCAGCATAAATGTGAATGAGCAGTTCTTC.